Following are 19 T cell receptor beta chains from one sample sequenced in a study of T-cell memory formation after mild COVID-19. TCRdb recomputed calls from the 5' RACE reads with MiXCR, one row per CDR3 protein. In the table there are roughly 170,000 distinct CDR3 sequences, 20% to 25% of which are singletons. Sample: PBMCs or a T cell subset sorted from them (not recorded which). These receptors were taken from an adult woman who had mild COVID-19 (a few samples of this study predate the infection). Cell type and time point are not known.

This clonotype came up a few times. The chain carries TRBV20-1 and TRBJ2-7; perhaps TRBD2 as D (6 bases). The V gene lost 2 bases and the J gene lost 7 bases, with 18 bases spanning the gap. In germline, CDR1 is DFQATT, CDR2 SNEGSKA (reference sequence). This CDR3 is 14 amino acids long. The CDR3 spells CSARFGGGPGEQYF. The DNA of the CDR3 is TGCAGTGCTAGATTTGGAGGAGGGCCCGGGGAGCAGTACTTC.

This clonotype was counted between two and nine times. In DNA, the CDR3 is TGTGCCAGCAGCGGACAGGGTACGAACACCGGGGAGCTGTTTTTT. Its translation is CASSGQGTNTGELFF. The chain employs TRBV6-2 or TRBV6-3 and TRBJ2-2, with TRBD1 matching 8 bases. This CDR3 comprises 15 residues. The junction had 3 bases not matched to a gene; V was cut back by 6 bases and J by 0 bases. CDR1 is MNHEY, CDR2 SVGEGT, per germline.

The DNA for the CDR3 is TGTGCCACCAGTGATTGGGGTAGCGGGACCCCTAGCACAGATACGCAGTATTTT. Protein product: CATSDWGSGTPSTDTQYF. The rearrangement joins TRBV24-1 to TRBJ2-3; 8 positions agree with TRBD2. There are 18 residues in the CDR3. Trimming removed 2 bases from V and 0 bases from J; junction bases left unmatched: 9. CDR1 is KGHDR and CDR2 is SFDVKD in the germline V gene.

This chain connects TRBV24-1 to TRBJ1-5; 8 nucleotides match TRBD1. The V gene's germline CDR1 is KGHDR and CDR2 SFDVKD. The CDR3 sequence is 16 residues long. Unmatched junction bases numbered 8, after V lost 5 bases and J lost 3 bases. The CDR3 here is CATSGPGQANNQPQHF. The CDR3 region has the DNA TGTGCCACCAGTGGGCCGGGACAGGCTAACAATCAGCCCCAGCATTTT.

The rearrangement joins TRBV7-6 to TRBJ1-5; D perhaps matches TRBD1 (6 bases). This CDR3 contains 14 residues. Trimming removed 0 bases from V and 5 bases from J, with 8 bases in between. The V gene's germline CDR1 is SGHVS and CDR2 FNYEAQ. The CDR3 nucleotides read TGTGCCAGCAGCTTAGCGGCAGGGGATCAGCCCCAGCATTTT. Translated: CASSLAAGDQPQHF. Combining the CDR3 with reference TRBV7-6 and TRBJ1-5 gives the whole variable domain GAGVSQSPRYKVTKRGQDVALRCDPISGHVSLYWYRQALGQGPEFLTYFNYEAQQDKSGLPNDRFSAERPEGSISTLTIQRTEQRDSAMYRCASSLAAGDQPQHFGDGTRLSIL.

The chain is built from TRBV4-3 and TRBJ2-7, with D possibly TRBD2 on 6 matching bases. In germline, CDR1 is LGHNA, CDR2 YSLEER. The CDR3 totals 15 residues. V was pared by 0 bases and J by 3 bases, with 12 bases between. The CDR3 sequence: CASSQDRLALYEQYF. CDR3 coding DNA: TGCGCCAGCAGCCAAGACCGGCTAGCGCTCTACGAGCAGTACTTC.

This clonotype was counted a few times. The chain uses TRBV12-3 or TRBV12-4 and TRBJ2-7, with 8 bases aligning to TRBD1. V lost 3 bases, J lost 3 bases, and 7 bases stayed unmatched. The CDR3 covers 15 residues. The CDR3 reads CASSFAGTGLYEQYF. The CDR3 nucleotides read TGTGCCAGCAGTTTCGCCGGGACAGGACTCTACGAGCAGTACTTC.

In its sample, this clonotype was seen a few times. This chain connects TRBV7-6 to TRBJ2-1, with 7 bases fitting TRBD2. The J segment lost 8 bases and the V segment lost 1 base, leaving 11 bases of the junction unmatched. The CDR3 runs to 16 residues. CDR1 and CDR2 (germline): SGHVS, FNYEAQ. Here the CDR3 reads CASSLEGSGPWDEQFF. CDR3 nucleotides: TGTGCCAGCAGCTTAGAGGGTAGCGGGCCCTGGGATGAGCAGTTCTTC.

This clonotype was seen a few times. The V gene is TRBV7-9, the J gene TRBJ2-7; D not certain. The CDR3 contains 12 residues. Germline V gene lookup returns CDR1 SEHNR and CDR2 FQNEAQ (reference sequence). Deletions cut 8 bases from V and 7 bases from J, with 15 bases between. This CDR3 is CASAAMDGEQYF. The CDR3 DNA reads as TGTGCCAGCGCGGCCATGGACGGGGAGCAGTACTTC.

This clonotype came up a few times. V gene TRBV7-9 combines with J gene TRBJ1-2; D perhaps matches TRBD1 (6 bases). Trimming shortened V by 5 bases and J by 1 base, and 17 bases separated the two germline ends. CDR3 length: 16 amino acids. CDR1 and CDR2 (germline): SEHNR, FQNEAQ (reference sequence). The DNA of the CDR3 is TGTGCCAGCAGCCCCTTTTCCGGGACACATAACTATGGCTACACCTTC. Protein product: CASSPFSGTHNYGYTF.

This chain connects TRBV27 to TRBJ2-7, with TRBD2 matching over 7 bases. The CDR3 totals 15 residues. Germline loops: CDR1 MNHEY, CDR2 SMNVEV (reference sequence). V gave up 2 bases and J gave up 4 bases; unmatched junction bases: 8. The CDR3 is CASSLNGGGGYEQYF. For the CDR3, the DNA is TGTGCCAGCAGTTTAAATGGCGGGGGAGGTTACGAGCAGTACTTC.

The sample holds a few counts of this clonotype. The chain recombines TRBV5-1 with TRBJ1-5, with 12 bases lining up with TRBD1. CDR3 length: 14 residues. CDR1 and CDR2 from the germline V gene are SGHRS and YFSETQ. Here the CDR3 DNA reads TGCCCCGGCGGGACAGGGGGCCCCAATCAGCCCCAGCATTTT. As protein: CPGGTGGPNQPQHF.

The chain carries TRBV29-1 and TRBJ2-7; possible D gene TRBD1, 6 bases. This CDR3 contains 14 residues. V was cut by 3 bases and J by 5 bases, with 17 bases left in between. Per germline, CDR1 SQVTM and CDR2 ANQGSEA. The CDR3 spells CSVDQTGMRDEQYF. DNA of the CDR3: TGCAGCGTTGACCAAACAGGGATGAGGGACGAGCAGTACTTC.

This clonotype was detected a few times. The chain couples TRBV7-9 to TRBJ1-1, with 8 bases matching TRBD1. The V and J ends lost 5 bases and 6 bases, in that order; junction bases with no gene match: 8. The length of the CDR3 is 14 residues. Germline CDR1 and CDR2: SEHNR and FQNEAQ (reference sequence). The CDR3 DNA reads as TGTGCCAGCAGCCCCAGGACAGGGTGGGCTGAAGCTTTCTTT. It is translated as CASSPRTGWAEAFF.

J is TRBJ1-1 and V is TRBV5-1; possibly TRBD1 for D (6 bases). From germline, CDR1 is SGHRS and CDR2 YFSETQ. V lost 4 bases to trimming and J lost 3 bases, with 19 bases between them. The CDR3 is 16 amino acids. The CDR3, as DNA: TGCGCCAGCAGCGGGCCTCATACAGGGTCACACACTGAAGCTTTCTTT. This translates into CASSGPHTGSHTEAFF.

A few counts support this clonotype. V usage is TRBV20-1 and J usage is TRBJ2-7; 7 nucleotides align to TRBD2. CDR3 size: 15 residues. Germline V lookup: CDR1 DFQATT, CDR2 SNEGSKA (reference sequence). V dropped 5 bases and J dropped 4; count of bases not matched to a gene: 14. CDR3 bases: TGCAGTGCTGAGGCGATTACTAGCGAAGTGTACGAGCAGTACTTC. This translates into CSAEAITSEVYEQYF.

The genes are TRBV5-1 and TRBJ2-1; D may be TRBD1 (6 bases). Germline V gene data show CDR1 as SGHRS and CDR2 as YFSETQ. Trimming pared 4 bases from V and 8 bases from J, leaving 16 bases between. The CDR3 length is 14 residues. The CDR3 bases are TGCGCCAGCAGCATACTCCCAGGGGATGATGAGCAGTTCTTC. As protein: CASSILPGDDEQFF. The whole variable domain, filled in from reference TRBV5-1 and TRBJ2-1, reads KAGVTQTPRYLIKTRGQQVTLSCSPISGHRSVSWYQQTPGQGLQFLFEYFSETQRNKGNFPGRFSGRQFSNSRSEMNVSTLELGDSALYLCASSILPGDDEQFFGPGTRLTVL.

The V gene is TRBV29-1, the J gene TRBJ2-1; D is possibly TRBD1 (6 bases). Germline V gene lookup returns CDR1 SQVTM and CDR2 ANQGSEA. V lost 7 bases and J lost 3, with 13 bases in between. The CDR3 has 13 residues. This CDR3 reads CSGDQGYYNEQFF. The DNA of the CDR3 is TGCAGCGGCGATCAGGGGTACTACAATGAGCAGTTCTTC.

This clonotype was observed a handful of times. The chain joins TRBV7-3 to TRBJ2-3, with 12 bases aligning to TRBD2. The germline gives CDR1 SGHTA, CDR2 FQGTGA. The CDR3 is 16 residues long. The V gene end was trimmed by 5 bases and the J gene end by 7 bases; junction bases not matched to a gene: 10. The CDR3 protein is CASSQTSGGWGNTQYF. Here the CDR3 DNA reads TGTGCCAGCAGCCAGACTAGCGGGGGCTGGGGGAATACGCAGTATTTT.